The 31 T cell receptor beta chains given below trace back to one sample, sequenced in a study of T cells in Graves' hyperthyroidism and ophthalmopathy. RNA transcripts gave rise to amplified TCR beta CDR3 regions. When the TCR CDR3 underwent first-round RT-PCR, the HTBI primer set was used. MiXCR was run by TCRdb on the multiplex PCR reads, yielding one entry per CDR3 protein. The table lists under 450,000 distinct CDR3 sequences, around a sixth of them singletons, with roughly 7.7% in the top ten. The source material was blood. The receptor set was obtained from a woman under 30 with Graves' hyperthyroidism.

This clonotype has ten or more counts. The chain joins TRBV5-1 to TRBJ2-1, with 14 bases fitting TRBD2. The germline V gene has CDR1 SGHRS and CDR2 YFSETQ. Trimming cost V 0 bases and J 6 bases; bases outside gene matches: 8. CDR3 length: 18 amino acids. CDR3 amino acids: CASSLGGTSGRKGNEQFF. In nucleotides, the CDR3 is TGCGCCAGCAGCTTGGGGGGGACTAGCGGGAGAAAGGGCAATGAGCAGTTCTTC.

Comments on this clonotype: A much larger clone sits a single nucleotide away, making a read error possible. The chain joins TRBV30 to TRBJ1-2, with TRBD1 matching over 10 bases. Per the germline V gene, CDR1 is GTSNPN and CDR2 is SVGIG (reference sequence). J gave up 7 bases and V 2 bases, and 7 bases lay outside the gene matches. The CDR3 runs 14 residues. CDR3: CAWSNPGQGSGYTF. DNA of the CDR3: TGTGCCTGGAGTAACCCGGGACAGGGGAGTGGCTACACCTTC.

This clonotype was picked up many times. This chain joins TRBV3-1 and TRBJ2-6; 7 bases match TRBD1. Germline V gives CDR1 LGHDT, CDR2 YNNKEL (reference sequence). The CDR3 consists of 17 residues. Trimming at V came to 4 bases and at J to 0 bases, leaving 6 bases not matched to a gene. CDR3 region: CASSRQGTYSGANVLTF. The CDR3, as DNA: TGTGCCAGCAGCCGACAGGGTACCTACTCTGGGGCCAACGTCCTGACTTTC.

This clonotype was observed at least ten times. The chain has TRBV7-9 and TRBJ2-3, with D maybe TRBD2 (5 bases). The CDR3 sequence is 18 residues long. Looked up from germline, CDR1 is SEHNR and CDR2 is FQNEAQ (reference sequence). V lost 3 bases to trimming and J lost 1 base, with 20 bases between them. The CDR3 bases are TGTGCCAGCAGCTTCTCTCCCCTCTCTCAGGAGGGCACAGATACGCAGTATTTT. It translates to CASSFSPLSQEGTDTQYF.

This clonotype was seen more than once but under ten times. This chain joins TRBV10-3 and TRBJ1-2; possible D gene TRBD1, 6 bases. The V gene's germline CDR1 is ENHRY and CDR2 SYGVKD. The V end lost 0 bases, the J end lost 7 bases, and 12 bases lay between the germline ends. The CDR3 is 14 residues long. The CDR3 DNA sequence: TGTGCCATCAGTGAGTCGGGGGGGGCCCTTGGCTACACCTTC. It codes for CAISESGGALGYTF.

This clonotype was counted at least ten times. This sequence joins TRBV11-2 and TRBJ2-1, with TRBD2 identical over 7 bases. V lost 1 base, J lost 3 bases, and 9 bases stayed unmatched. The CDR3 is 17 amino acids. Germline-derived CDR1 and CDR2 are SGHAT and FQNNGV. The CDR3 loop is CASSLVGSSGDYNEQFF. CDR3 in DNA: TGTGCCAGCAGCTTAGTGGGTTCTAGCGGAGACTACAATGAGCAGTTCTTC.

A remark on this clonotype: It may be a read error: a sequence one base away is much more abundant. The chain uses TRBV3-1 and TRBJ1-6; 8 positions agree with TRBD1. Germline CDR1 is LGHDT and CDR2 is YNNKEL (reference sequence). The CDR3 consists of 13 residues. Trimming removed 6 bases from V and 11 bases from J; junction bases left unmatched: 6. The CDR3, as DNA: TGTGCCAGCAGGCTGACAGGGGACCCACCCCTCCACTTT. This encodes CASRLTGDPPLHF.

The genes are TRBV24-1 and TRBJ2-3; 8 positions match TRBD2. CDR1 KGHDR and CDR2 SFDVKD come from the germline V gene. V gave up 3 bases and J gave up 2 bases; unmatched junction bases: 6. This CDR3 region has 16 residues. CDR3 sequence reads: CATSDASGSLTDTQYF. The CDR3 nucleotides read TGTGCCACCAGTGATGCTAGCGGGTCTCTCACAGATACGCAGTATTTT.

This clonotype has a handful of counts. At one end the junction does not follow the germline gene, possibly because of a read error. The rearrangement uses TRBV18 and TRBJ1-2; maybe TRBD1 (6 bases). CDR1 is KGHSH, CDR2 LQKENI, per germline. CDR3 size: 14 residues. The CDR3 DNA reads as TGTGCCGGCTCCCCATACAGGGATTCGGATGGCTACACCTTC. Its protein is CAGSPYRDSDGYTF.

The sample holds many counts of this clonotype. This chain links TRBV6-1 with TRBJ2-2; tentatively, D is TRBD1 or TRBD2 (5 bases each). V lost 5 bases, J lost 5 bases, and 15 bases lay in between. Per germline, CDR1 MNHNS and CDR2 SASEGT. There are 15 residues in the CDR3. CDR3 region: CASSPPRDGTGELFF. The CDR3 coding sequence is TGTGCCAGCAGTCCGCCCCGGGACGGAACCGGGGAGCTGTTTTTT.

The table lists this clonotype with many counts. The chain couples TRBV10-1 to TRBJ2-6; D is possibly TRBD1 (6 bases). With 6 bases removed from V and 2 bases from J, the gap between germline ends came to 11 bases. This CDR3 spans 15 amino acids. CDR1 and CDR2 (germline): WNHNN, SYGVQD (reference sequence). CDR3 amino acids: CASSTGLPGANVLTF. CDR3 nucleotide sequence: TGCGCCAGCAGCACAGGGCTCCCTGGGGCCAACGTCCTGACTTTC.

The CDR3 sequence: CATSVGQGRRGGYNEQFF. The CDR3 coding sequence is TGTGCCACCAGTGTGGGACAGGGACGGAGGGGGGGTTACAATGAGCAGTTCTTC. The chain couples TRBV24-1 to TRBJ2-1; 9 nucleotides match TRBD1. The CDR3 is 18 amino acids. Germline V gene data show CDR1 as KGHDR and CDR2 as SFDVKD. The V and J ends lost 5 bases and 4 bases, in that order; junction bases with no gene match: 14.

This clonotype was counted between two and nine times. V gene TRBV20-1 combines with J gene TRBJ2-7; 9 positions agree with TRBD2. Losses at the gene ends were 4 bases for V and 0 bases for J; bases not matched to a gene: 10. Germline values: CDR1 DFQATT, CDR2 SNEGSKA (reference sequence). This CDR3 is built from 16 residues. The CDR3: CSANHPSGTLSYEQYF. DNA for the CDR3: TGCAGTGCTAATCACCCTAGCGGGACCCTCTCCTACGAGCAGTACTTC.

This clonotype was picked up many times. The genes are TRBV6-1 and TRBJ2-1, with D possibly matching TRBD1 (6 bases). Germline-derived CDR1 and CDR2 are MNHNS and SASEGT. V was trimmed by 7 bases and J by 2 bases, leaving 18 bases between them. The CDR3 extends over 16 amino acids. The CDR3 region is CASIRQPAGAYNEQFF. CDR3 coding DNA: TGTGCCAGCATCCGCCAGCCCGCAGGGGCCTACAATGAGCAGTTCTTC.

This clonotype was seen many times. The chain employs TRBV20-1 and TRBJ1-5; D may be TRBD1 (5 bases). Germline V gives CDR1 DFQATT, CDR2 SNEGSKA (reference sequence). Trimming took off 5 bases at V and 10 bases at J, with 24 bases between the two ends. This CDR3 is built from 15 residues. The CDR3 sequence is CSASQNTGPRSPQHF. The CDR3 nucleotides are TGCAGTGCTTCCCAGAATACGGGGCCCCGGTCCCCCCAGCATTTT.

This clonotype was picked up many times. The gene calls are TRBV6-1 and TRBJ1-3, with 10 bases aligning to TRBD1. With 7 bases clipped from V and 0 bases from J, the junction kept 6 bases outside the gene matches. Per the germline V gene, CDR1 is MNHNS and CDR2 is SASEGT. This CDR3 is 16 amino acids long. CDR3 amino acids: CASMTGGLISGNTIYF. The CDR3 DNA reads as TGTGCCAGCATGACAGGGGGCCTTATCTCTGGAAACACCATATATTTT.

This clonotype was observed at least ten times. This chain joins TRBV4-1 and TRBJ2-1; no definite D call. V was trimmed by 0 bases and J by 5 bases, leaving 11 bases between them. Germline V gene data show CDR1 as MGHRA and CDR2 as YSYEKL. The CDR3 is made up of 15 amino acids. Here the CDR3 DNA reads TGCGCCAGCAGCCAAGACCTCTACACGGACAATGAGCAGTTCTTC. Protein: CASSQDLYTDNEQFF.

This clonotype has at least ten counts. CDR3 nucleotide sequence: TGTGCCAGCAGCGTAGCGGCGGGGAACTATGGCTACACCTTC. This encodes CASSVAAGNYGYTF. The chain links TRBV9 to TRBJ1-2; D not certain. Germline CDR1 reads SGDLS; CDR2 reads YYNGEE. The CDR3 spans 14 residues. Trimming pared 0 bases from V and 2 bases from J, leaving 8 bases between.

This clonotype has ten or more counts. The chain recombines TRBV18 with TRBJ1-2; tentative D call: TRBD1 (6 bases). The CDR3 loop spans 15 amino acids. V was pared by 2 bases and J by 5 bases, with 15 bases between. The germline V gene has CDR1 KGHSH and CDR2 LQKENI. CDR3 DNA: TGTGCCAGCTCACCAACAGGGTCGATAGAATATGGCTACACCTTC. Encoded protein: CASSPTGSIEYGYTF.

The rearrangement uses TRBV9 and TRBJ1-2; possible D gene TRBD1, 5 bases. The CDR3 runs 15 residues. V lost 3 bases, J lost 0 bases, and 12 bases lay in between. Germline CDR1 SGDLS, CDR2 YYNGEE. The CDR3 bases are TGTGCCAGCAGCGGGGTACAGGAAACTAACTATGGCTACACCTTC. Translated, it gives CASSGVQETNYGYTF.

The chain has TRBV3-1 and TRBJ2-3, with TRBD2 matching over 13 bases. Germline values: CDR1 LGHDT, CDR2 YNNKEL (reference sequence). The CDR3 has 15 amino acids. Trimming took 2 bases from V and 4 from J; bases not matched to a gene: 0. The CDR3 reads CASSQTSGRADTQYF. The CDR3 DNA reads as TGTGCCAGCAGCCAAACTAGCGGGAGGGCAGATACGCAGTATTTT.

At least ten counts were recorded for this clonotype. The rearrangement links TRBV5-5 to TRBJ2-4; the D call may be TRBD1 or TRBD2 (6 bases each). The length of the CDR3 is 15 residues. Germline V gives CDR1 SGHKS, CDR2 YYEKEE (reference sequence). Trimming took 3 bases from V and 6 from J, leaving 16 bases between them. The CDR3 sequence: CASSSTEGGGNIQYF. In DNA, the CDR3 is TGTGCCAGCAGCTCAACCGAGGGGGGTGGAAACATTCAGTACTTC.

Many counts were recorded for this clonotype. This rearrangement joins TRBV11-2 to TRBJ2-3; the D is unclear. Trimming stripped 1 base from V and 2 bases from J, with 7 bases between. The CDR3 loop spans 14 amino acids. Germline CDR1 and CDR2: SGHAT and FQNNGV. The CDR3 is CASSLGLVTDTQYF. CDR3 sequence (DNA): TGTGCCAGCAGCTTAGGATTAGTCACAGATACGCAGTATTTT.

The V and J genes are TRBV6-4 and TRBJ1-2; 7 positions match TRBD1. Trimming cost V 2 bases and J 2 bases; bases outside gene matches: 11. The CDR3 contains 17 residues. Per germline, CDR1 MRHNA and CDR2 SNTAGT. This CDR3 reads CASSDAGGDSQNYGYTF. CDR3 DNA: TGTGCCAGCAGTGACGCAGGGGGGGACAGCCAAAACTATGGCTACACCTTC.

A word on this clonotype: Since the CDR3 does not end with the conserved phenylalanine or tryptophan, this likely comes from a read error. The chain combines TRBV6-1 with TRBJ1-1; D unclear. V lost 4 bases, J lost 11 bases, and 14 bases lay in between. Germline lookup yields CDR1 MNHNS and CDR2 SASEGT. There are 12 residues in the CDR3. CDR3 in DNA: TGTGCCAGCAGTGGGGGTTTACGTCGGGCTTTCCTT. It codes for CASSGGLRRAFL.

This chain links TRBV5-1 with TRBJ2-2; weak D call: TRBD1 (6 bases). Germline V gene data show CDR1 as SGHRS and CDR2 as YFSETQ. There are 14 residues in the CDR3. The V and J ends lost 7 bases and 4 bases respectively, with 14 bases between them. The CDR3 coding sequence is TGCGCCAGCGCTTCAGGGGATTCCACCGGGGAGCTGTTTTTT. This encodes CASASGDSTGELFF.

This clonotype came up many times. V and J are TRBV2 and TRBJ2-5; D ambiguous. In germline, CDR1 is SNHLY, CDR2 FYNNEI. V lost 7 bases and J 3 bases, leaving 9 bases between the germline ends. The CDR3 runs 12 residues. This chain's CDR3 is CASKGREETQYF. In nucleotides, the CDR3 is TGTGCCAGCAAAGGGCGAGAAGAGACCCAGTACTTC.

The table lists this clonotype with many counts. V gene TRBV20-1 combines with J gene TRBJ1-4, with D uncertain. Germline CDR1 DFQATT, CDR2 SNEGSKA (reference sequence). V was shortened by 3 bases and J by 0 bases, with 11 bases between the two germline ends. This CDR3 has 15 residues. The CDR3 is CSASRPATTNEKLFF. DNA of the CDR3: TGCAGTGCTAGCCGGCCAGCTACAACTAATGAAAAACTGTTTTTT.

This clonotype occurred many times. The chain links TRBV7-8 to TRBJ1-4, with TRBD1 matching over 10 bases. Trimming at V came to 7 bases and at J to 7 bases, leaving 18 bases not matched to a gene. CDR1 and CDR2 from the germline V gene are SGHVS and FQNEAQ. The CDR3 covers 18 residues. The CDR3 loop is CASKPIPGQGLKSEKLFF. For the CDR3, the DNA is TGTGCCAGCAAACCCATACCGGGACAGGGGCTTAAGAGTGAAAAACTGTTTTTT.

There are many counts of this clonotype. V and J are TRBV20-1 and TRBJ2-5; D gene unclear. Per germline, CDR1 DFQATT and CDR2 SNEGSKA (reference sequence). The V and J ends lost 2 bases and 1 base respectively, with 29 bases between them. The CDR3 is 20 amino acids. The CDR3 is CSARSARKADRGYFQETQYF. CDR3 coding DNA: TGCAGTGCTAGATCCGCTAGAAAGGCCGACCGAGGTTACTTCCAAGAGACCCAGTACTTC.

This clonotype appeared many times. Here the CDR3 reads CASSFRKASSYNSPLHF. CDR3 coding DNA: TGTGCCAGCAGTTTCCGGAAAGCTAGCTCCTATAATTCACCCCTCCACTTT. This chain joins TRBV12-3 or TRBV12-4 and TRBJ1-6; no reliable D call. V was pared by 3 bases and J by 0 bases, with 12 bases between. This CDR3 comprises 17 residues.